A selection of T cell receptor beta chains follows, all from one sample in a study of blood T cell repertoires in COVID-19. Some clones are missing from TCRdb's copy, which holds only in-frame ones; the method was immunoSEQ multiplex PCR. There are roughly 39,000 clones in the sample; roughly 94% occur only once, and 4.1% lies in the top ten. The sample comprised peripheral blood. All receptors come from a human donor with active COVID-19. The donor label of this sample is uncertain. CDR3s include the opening cysteine and the closing phenylalanine or tryptophan. The order of the fields is V gene, J gene, clone size, D gene, CDR3 protein, CDR3 DNA. The D gene is left open where the match is weak. Size values are once, few and many counts, or a class for expanded clones, and some rows have none.

v_call: TRBV5-4
j_call: TRBJ2-7
clone_size: -
d_call: TRBD1
cdr3_aa: CASSLGQGMYEQYF
cdr3_nt: TGTGCCAGCAGCTTGGGACAGGGAATGTACGAGCAGTACTTC

v_call: TRBV5-5
j_call: TRBJ1-6
clone_size: -
d_call: -
cdr3_aa: CASSLVTGYNSPLHF
cdr3_nt: TGTGCCAGCAGCTTGGTAACAGGGTACAATTCACCCCTCCACTTT

v_call: TRBV28
j_call: TRBJ2-2
clone_size: -
d_call: TRBD1
cdr3_aa: CASSRTGGSSTGELFF
cdr3_nt: TGTGCCAGCAGCCGGACAGGGGGCTCGTCGACCGGGGAGCTGTTTTTT

v_call: TRBV4-1
j_call: TRBJ2-3
clone_size: -
d_call: -
cdr3_aa: CASRDSITSTDTQYF
cdr3_nt: TGCGCCAGCAGGGACAGTATTACTAGCACAGATACGCAGTATTTT

v_call: TRBV5-4
j_call: TRBJ1-2
clone_size: -
d_call: TRBD1
cdr3_aa: CASSLVDRGFHGYTF
cdr3_nt: TGTGCCAGCAGCTTGGTGGACAGGGGCTTTCATGGCTACACCTTC

v_call: TRBV5-1
j_call: TRBJ2-3
clone_size: -
d_call: TRBD2
cdr3_aa: CASTTLAGGPTDTQYF
cdr3_nt: TGCGCCAGCACCACCTTGGCGGGGGGGCCCACAGATACGCAGTATTTT

v_call: TRBV3-1/TRBV3-2
j_call: TRBJ2-5
clone_size: -
d_call: TRBD2
cdr3_aa: CASSQVLAEIQETQYF
cdr3_nt: TGTGCCAGCAGCCAAGTACTAGCGGAGATACAAGAGACCCAGTACTTC

v_call: TRBV3-1/TRBV3-2
j_call: TRBJ2-2
clone_size: -
d_call: TRBD2
cdr3_aa: CASSHSLAGTGELFF
cdr3_nt: TGTGCCAGCAGCCATTCGCTAGCGGGCACCGGGGAGCTGTTTTTT

v_call: TRBV3-1/TRBV3-2
j_call: TRBJ1-3
clone_size: -
d_call: -
cdr3_aa: CASSQGDYTIYF
cdr3_nt: TGTGCCAGCAGCCAAGGGGACTACACCATATATTTT

v_call: TRBV25-1
j_call: TRBJ2-5
clone_size: -
d_call: TRBD2
cdr3_aa: CASSASGRGETQYF
cdr3_nt: TGTGCCAGCAGTGCTAGCGGGAGGGGAGAGACCCAGTACTTC

v_call: TRBV7-2
j_call: TRBJ2-3
clone_size: -
d_call: TRBD2
cdr3_aa: CASSLSGAADTQYF
cdr3_nt: TGTGCCAGCAGCTTAAGCGGGGCCGCGGATACGCAGTATTTT

v_call: TRBV20-1
j_call: TRBJ1-1
clone_size: -
d_call: -
cdr3_aa: CSAKQFTEAFF
cdr3_nt: TGCAGTGCTAAACAGTTCACTGAAGCTTTCTTT

v_call: TRBV27
j_call: TRBJ1-6
clone_size: -
d_call: -
cdr3_aa: CASSYWTDNSPLHF
cdr3_nt: TGTGCCAGCAGTTACTGGACAGACAATTCACCCCTCCACTTT

v_call: TRBV5-1
j_call: TRBJ2-5
clone_size: -
d_call: -
cdr3_aa: CASSFSRGQETQYF
cdr3_nt: TGCGCCAGCAGCTTCTCTCGCGGGCAAGAGACCCAGTACTTC

v_call: TRBV4-3
j_call: TRBJ2-1
clone_size: -
d_call: TRBD1
cdr3_aa: CASSQGTGTDSYNEQFF
cdr3_nt: TGCGCCAGCAGCCAGGGGACCGGGACAGACTCCTACAATGAGCAGTTCTTC

v_call: TRBV12-3/TRBV12-4
j_call: TRBJ2-7
clone_size: -
d_call: TRBD2
cdr3_aa: CASSLAGRDEQYF
cdr3_nt: TGTGCCAGCAGTTTAGCAGGGAGGGACGAGCAGTACTTC

v_call: TRBV5-6
j_call: TRBJ1-1
clone_size: -
d_call: TRBD1
cdr3_aa: CASSLKSGGGEAFF
cdr3_nt: TGTGCCAGCAGCTTGAAGTCAGGGGGCGGTGAAGCTTTCTTT

v_call: TRBV7-6
j_call: TRBJ2-7
clone_size: -
d_call: TRBD2
cdr3_aa: CASSLNPAGGGEQYF
cdr3_nt: TGTGCCAGCAGCTTAAATCCAGCGGGGGGAGGCGAGCAGTACTTC

v_call: TRBV6-2/TRBV6-3
j_call: TRBJ2-1
clone_size: -
d_call: TRBD2
cdr3_aa: CASSTGTSGGEQFF
cdr3_nt: TGTGCCAGCAGTACCGGGACTAGCGGGGGCGAGCAGTTCTTC

v_call: TRBV10-2
j_call: TRBJ2-1
clone_size: -
d_call: TRBD2
cdr3_aa: CASRELAENEQFF
cdr3_nt: TGCGCCAGCAGAGAACTAGCGGAGAATGAGCAGTTCTTC

v_call: TRBV9
j_call: TRBJ1-1
clone_size: -
d_call: TRBD1
cdr3_aa: CASSADRDGLAEAFF
cdr3_nt: TGTGCCAGCAGCGCCGACAGGGACGGCTTAGCTGAAGCTTTCTTT

v_call: TRBV23-1
j_call: TRBJ1-4
clone_size: -
d_call: TRBD1
cdr3_aa: CASSQFWDRGTTNEKLFF
cdr3_nt: TGCGCCAGCAGTCAGTTTTGGGACAGGGGGACAACTAATGAAAAACTGTTTTTT

v_call: TRBV4-2
j_call: TRBJ1-3
clone_size: -
d_call: -
cdr3_aa: CASSQDPGGGNSGNTIYF
cdr3_nt: TGTGCCAGCAGCCAAGATCCCGGCGGCGGCAACTCTGGAAACACCATATATTTT

v_call: TRBV5-4
j_call: TRBJ2-7
clone_size: -
d_call: -
cdr3_aa: CASSLGTALLREQYF
cdr3_nt: TGTGCCAGCAGCTTGGGTACAGCTCTCCTACGCGAGCAGTACTTC

v_call: TRBV5-1
j_call: TRBJ2-1
clone_size: -
d_call: -
cdr3_aa: CASSLGQYNEQFF
cdr3_nt: TGCGCCAGCAGCTTGGGCCAGTACAATGAGCAGTTCTTC

v_call: TRBV14
j_call: TRBJ2-2
clone_size: -
d_call: -
cdr3_aa: CASSQAGTYTGELFF
cdr3_nt: TGTGCCAGCAGCCAAGCGGGGACATACACCGGGGAGCTGTTTTTT

v_call: TRBV19
j_call: TRBJ1-2
clone_size: -
d_call: TRBD1
cdr3_aa: CASSIRQGETSYSRLDYGYTF
cdr3_nt: TGTGCCAGTAGTATCCGTCAGGGGGAGACCTCCTATTCCCGATTGGACTATGGCTACACCTTC

v_call: TRBV7-2
j_call: TRBJ2-7
clone_size: once
d_call: -
cdr3_aa: CASSPMGPGFGEQYF
cdr3_nt: TGTGCCAGCAGCCCTATGGGGCCCGGGTTCGGCGAGCAGTACTTC

v_call: TRBV5-1
j_call: TRBJ2-1
clone_size: -
d_call: TRBD2
cdr3_aa: CASSQGGSHNEQFF
cdr3_nt: TGCGCCAGCAGTCAGGGAGGGAGCCACAATGAGCAGTTCTTC

v_call: TRBV19
j_call: TRBJ1-2
clone_size: -
d_call: -
cdr3_aa: CASSIDSGGRYGYTF
cdr3_nt: TGTGCCAGTAGTATAGATTCCGGCGGGCGGTATGGCTACACCTTC

v_call: TRBV5-1
j_call: TRBJ2-7
clone_size: -
d_call: TRBD2
cdr3_aa: CASSRGGPYEQYF
cdr3_nt: TGCGCCAGCTCCCGCGGGGGTCCCTACGAGCAGTACTTC

v_call: TRBV4-3
j_call: TRBJ1-3
clone_size: once
d_call: -
cdr3_aa: CASSHTGLGNTIYF
cdr3_nt: TGCGCCAGCAGCCATACGGGACTCGGGAACACCATATATTTT

v_call: TRBV7-6
j_call: TRBJ2-3
clone_size: -
d_call: TRBD1
cdr3_aa: CASSMGQTYTDTQYF
cdr3_nt: TGTGCCAGCAGCATGGGACAGACTTACACAGATACGCAGTATTTT

v_call: TRBV12-3/TRBV12-4
j_call: TRBJ1-2
clone_size: -
d_call: -
cdr3_aa: CASSEVGGYTF
cdr3_nt: TGTGCCAGCAGTGAGGTAGGCGGCTACACCTTC

v_call: TRBV5-5
j_call: TRBJ2-2
clone_size: -
d_call: TRBD1
cdr3_aa: CASSSGTGGELFF
cdr3_nt: TGTGCCAGCAGCTCAGGGACAGGCGGGGAGCTGTTTTTT

v_call: TRBV7-2
j_call: TRBJ2-7
clone_size: once
d_call: TRBD1
cdr3_aa: CASSRDSLSYEQYF
cdr3_nt: TGTGCCAGCAGCCGGGACAGCCTGTCCTACGAGCAGTACTTC

v_call: TRBV18
j_call: TRBJ2-7
clone_size: -
d_call: TRBD1
cdr3_aa: CASSPRRGDRAPYEQYF
cdr3_nt: TGTGCCAGCTCACCTCGCCGAGGGGACAGGGCCCCCTACGAGCAGTACTTC

v_call: TRBV5-8
j_call: TRBJ2-3
clone_size: -
d_call: TRBD1
cdr3_aa: CASSLLDRVGADTQYF
cdr3_nt: TGTGCCAGCAGCTTGCTCGACAGGGTTGGGGCAGATACGCAGTATTTT

v_call: TRBV5-8
j_call: TRBJ2-7
clone_size: once
d_call: -
cdr3_aa: CASSPDGGLYEQYF
cdr3_nt: TGTGCCAGCAGCCCAGATGGGGGACTCTACGAGCAGTACTTC

v_call: TRBV11-2
j_call: TRBJ2-2
clone_size: -
d_call: -
cdr3_aa: CASSSRQGNTGELFF
cdr3_nt: TGTGCCAGCAGCTCCCGGCAGGGGAACACCGGGGAGCTGTTTTTT

v_call: TRBV6-5
j_call: TRBJ2-2
clone_size: -
d_call: -
cdr3_aa: CASSSTQGHGELFF
cdr3_nt: TGTGCCAGCAGTTCGACCCAGGGGCACGGGGAGCTGTTTTTT

v_call: TRBV2
j_call: TRBJ2-1
clone_size: -
d_call: TRBD2
cdr3_aa: CASSERLAGGEQFF
cdr3_nt: TGTGCCAGCAGTGAAAGACTAGCGGGAGGTGAGCAGTTCTTC

v_call: TRBV24-1
j_call: TRBJ2-3
clone_size: -
d_call: TRBD1
cdr3_aa: CATSDPGQTSTDTQYF
cdr3_nt: TGTGCCACCAGTGACCCGGGACAGACTAGCACAGATACGCAGTATTTT

v_call: TRBV5-1
j_call: TRBJ1-3
clone_size: -
d_call: -
cdr3_aa: CASSLDRRGGNTIYF
cdr3_nt: TGCGCCAGCAGCTTGGATCGTAGGGGTGGAAACACCATATATTTT

v_call: TRBV18
j_call: TRBJ2-7
clone_size: -
d_call: TRBD1
cdr3_aa: CASSPGQGVGEQYF
cdr3_nt: TGTGCCAGCTCACCTGGACAGGGGGTCGGCGAGCAGTACTTC

v_call: TRBV11-3
j_call: TRBJ2-5
clone_size: -
d_call: -
cdr3_aa: CASSLGSGLGTQYF
cdr3_nt: TGTGCCAGCAGCTTAGGTTCAGGTCTGGGGACCCAGTACTTC

v_call: TRBV7-6
j_call: TRBJ2-1
clone_size: -
d_call: -
cdr3_aa: CASSLVGTGWSADPYNEQFF
cdr3_nt: TGTGCCAGCAGCTTAGTTGGCACGGGGTGGTCAGCGGACCCTTACAATGAGCAGTTCTTC

v_call: TRBV5-6
j_call: TRBJ2-5
clone_size: -
d_call: -
cdr3_aa: CASSFGGGETQYF
cdr3_nt: TGTGCCAGCAGCTTTGGGGGCGGTGAGACCCAGTACTTC

v_call: TRBV27
j_call: TRBJ2-7
clone_size: -
d_call: TRBD1
cdr3_aa: CASSRDRPYEQYF
cdr3_nt: TGTGCCAGCAGCCGGGACAGACCCTACGAGCAGTACTTC

v_call: TRBV7-8
j_call: TRBJ1-2
clone_size: -
d_call: -
cdr3_aa: CASSLERNNYGYTF
cdr3_nt: TGTGCCAGCAGCTTGGAGCGGAATAACTATGGCTACACCTTC